Listed below are T cell receptor beta chains from one sample, sequenced in a study of CD8 T cells in Susac syndrome. TCRdb independently ran MiXCR on the immunoSEQ multiplex PCR reads; one entry per CDR3 protein. The sample holds about 190,000 distinct CDR3 sequences, 85% to 95% seen once. Specimen: CD8+ T cells from PBMCs. All receptors derive from a human donor with Susac syndrome. CDR3s include the opening cysteine and the closing phenylalanine or tryptophan. Each record gives: V gene, J gene, D gene, clone size, CDR3 DNA, CDR3 protein. D genes are given only for firm matches. Some rows mark clone size as missing; the rest say once, few, many or name a class of expanded clone.

v_gene: TRBV10-2
j_gene: TRBJ2-1
d_gene: -
abundance: once
CDR3nt: TGCGCCAGCAGCACTGACAGTTCCTACAATGAGCAGTTCTTC
CDR3aa: CASSTDSSYNEQFF

v_gene: TRBV13
j_gene: TRBJ1-2
d_gene: -
abundance: -
CDR3nt: TGTGCCAGCAGCTCCGGGTCCTCAGACGGCTACACCTTC
CDR3aa: CASSSGSSDGYTF

v_gene: TRBV6-5
j_gene: TRBJ2-3
d_gene: TRBD1
abundance: -
CDR3nt: TGTGCCAGCAGTCCACAGGACAGGGTCGGAGATACGCAGTATTTT
CDR3aa: CASSPQDRVGDTQYF

v_gene: TRBV10-2
j_gene: TRBJ2-2
d_gene: -
abundance: -
CDR3nt: TGCGCCAGCAGTGCCCGCGCCGGGGAGCTGTTTTTT
CDR3aa: CASSARAGELFF

v_gene: TRBV4-1
j_gene: TRBJ2-3
d_gene: TRBD2
abundance: -
CDR3nt: TGCGCCAGCAGCCAAGTTGTGTTAGCGGGGGGCAGCACAGATACGCAGTATTTT
CDR3aa: CASSQVVLAGGSTDTQYF

v_gene: TRBV27
j_gene: TRBJ2-1
d_gene: -
abundance: -
CDR3nt: TGTGCCAGCAGTTTATACTCCTACAATGAGCAGTTCTTC
CDR3aa: CASSLYSYNEQFF

v_gene: TRBV5-1
j_gene: TRBJ1-4
d_gene: -
abundance: -
CDR3nt: TGCGCCAGCAGCTTGACAGACAGTAAATATGAAAAACTGTTTTTT
CDR3aa: CASSLTDSKYEKLFF

v_gene: TRBV7-8
j_gene: TRBJ1-5
d_gene: TRBD1
abundance: -
CDR3nt: TGTGCCAGCAGCCGGGGACAGGGGCGGCGTCAGCCCCAGCATTTT
CDR3aa: CASSRGQGRRQPQHF

v_gene: TRBV20-1
j_gene: TRBJ1-4
d_gene: TRBD1
abundance: -
CDR3nt: TGCAGTGCTAGAGATCCATGGGGGACAGACACCGAAAAACTGTTTTTT
CDR3aa: CSARDPWGTDTEKLFF

v_gene: TRBV29-1
j_gene: TRBJ2-1
d_gene: TRBD2
abundance: -
CDR3nt: TGCAGCGAAATGGACGGGGGAGGGAATGAGCAGTTCTTC
CDR3aa: CSEMDGGGNEQFF

v_gene: TRBV28
j_gene: TRBJ2-5
d_gene: TRBD2
abundance: -
CDR3nt: TGTGCCAGCAGTTTATCTACGGGACTAGCGTTAGAGACCCAGTACTTC
CDR3aa: CASSLSTGLALETQYF

v_gene: TRBV12-3/TRBV12-4
j_gene: TRBJ1-6
d_gene: -
abundance: once
CDR3nt: TGTGCCAGCAGCCAAACCGTCTATAATTCACCCCTCCACTTT
CDR3aa: CASSQTVYNSPLHF

v_gene: TRBV29-1
j_gene: TRBJ1-2
d_gene: -
abundance: -
CDR3nt: TGCAGCGACTCGTACCGGGGGATTTATGGCTACACCTTC
CDR3aa: CSDSYRGIYGYTF

v_gene: TRBV19
j_gene: TRBJ2-7
d_gene: TRBD1
abundance: few
CDR3nt: TGTGCCAGTAGTCCCGGGACAGGATACGAGCAGTACTTC
CDR3aa: CASSPGTGYEQYF

v_gene: TRBV9
j_gene: TRBJ1-3
d_gene: TRBD1
abundance: once
CDR3nt: TGTGCCAGCAGCACAGGGGGAGGAAACACCATATATTTT
CDR3aa: CASSTGGGNTIYF

v_gene: TRBV4-1
j_gene: TRBJ1-2
d_gene: -
abundance: -
CDR3nt: TGCGCCAGCAGCCAAGATGCCGCTGACTATGGCTACACCTTC
CDR3aa: CASSQDAADYGYTF

v_gene: TRBV7-9
j_gene: TRBJ2-7
d_gene: TRBD1
abundance: once
CDR3nt: TGTGCCAGCAGTCTGCCCATGGGACAGTTAAACGAGCAGTACTTC
CDR3aa: CASSLPMGQLNEQYF

v_gene: TRBV9
j_gene: TRBJ2-7
d_gene: -
abundance: -
CDR3nt: TGTGCCAGCAGCGGAGAATGGAGCTCCTACGAGCAGTACTTC
CDR3aa: CASSGEWSSYEQYF

v_gene: TRBV27
j_gene: TRBJ2-5
d_gene: -
abundance: -
CDR3nt: TGTGCCAGCAGTCTACAAGCGGGCGAGTACCAAGAGACCCAGTACTTC
CDR3aa: CASSLQAGEYQETQYF

v_gene: TRBV7-2
j_gene: TRBJ1-5
d_gene: -
abundance: -
CDR3nt: TGTGCCAGCAGCTTACGAGGGATCCATCAGCCCCAGCATTTT
CDR3aa: CASSLRGIHQPQHF

v_gene: TRBV6-5
j_gene: TRBJ2-5
d_gene: -
abundance: -
CDR3nt: TGTGCCAGCAGCCGACCAACAGGGCGCCAAGAGACCCAGTACTTC
CDR3aa: CASSRPTGRQETQYF

v_gene: TRBV5-6
j_gene: TRBJ2-3
d_gene: -
abundance: -
CDR3nt: TGTGCCAGCAGCTATTTGACGTTAGGGAACTCAGATACGCAGTATTTT
CDR3aa: CASSYLTLGNSDTQYF

v_gene: TRBV5-1
j_gene: TRBJ1-5
d_gene: -
abundance: -
CDR3nt: TGCGCCAGCAGCTTCGGAGGGAGTCAGCCCCAGCATTTT
CDR3aa: CASSFGGSQPQHF

v_gene: TRBV18
j_gene: TRBJ2-1
d_gene: -
abundance: -
CDR3nt: TGTGCCAGCTCACCTTCCGAATTCATGGTATATGAGCAGTTCTTC
CDR3aa: CASSPSEFMVYEQFF

v_gene: TRBV4-2
j_gene: TRBJ2-7
d_gene: -
abundance: few
CDR3nt: TGTGCCAGCAGCCAAGAAGGCAGGGCCTACGAGCAGTACTTC
CDR3aa: CASSQEGRAYEQYF

v_gene: TRBV5-1
j_gene: TRBJ2-1
d_gene: -
abundance: -
CDR3nt: TGCGCCAGCAGCCGGAGGGACGGAAACAATGAGCAGTTCTTC
CDR3aa: CASSRRDGNNEQFF

v_gene: TRBV20-1
j_gene: TRBJ2-1
d_gene: TRBD2
abundance: -
CDR3nt: TGCAGTGCCGACTCCGGGACTAGCGGGGCCCGGGAGCAGTTCTTC
CDR3aa: CSADSGTSGAREQFF

v_gene: TRBV11-2
j_gene: TRBJ2-7
d_gene: TRBD2
abundance: -
CDR3nt: TGTGCCAGCAGCGATCCAGCGGGATGGGCCTCCTACGAGCAGTACTTC
CDR3aa: CASSDPAGWASYEQYF

v_gene: TRBV10-3
j_gene: TRBJ2-7
d_gene: -
abundance: once
CDR3nt: TGTGCCATCAGGGAAGGAAACTACGAGCAGTACTTC
CDR3aa: CAIREGNYEQYF

v_gene: TRBV4-2
j_gene: TRBJ2-7
d_gene: -
abundance: -
CDR3nt: TGTGCCAGCAGCCAACAGGAAAACTACGAGCAGTACTTC
CDR3aa: CASSQQENYEQYF

v_gene: TRBV28
j_gene: TRBJ2-7
d_gene: TRBD1
abundance: -
CDR3nt: TGTGCCAGCAGTTTACTCTCTACAGGGGCCAGCTCCTACGAGCAGTACTTC
CDR3aa: CASSLLSTGASSYEQYF

v_gene: TRBV4-1
j_gene: TRBJ2-3
d_gene: TRBD1
abundance: -
CDR3nt: TGCGCCAGCAGCCCAAGGACAGGGGGAGTGGATACGCAGTATTTT
CDR3aa: CASSPRTGGVDTQYF

v_gene: TRBV12-3/TRBV12-4
j_gene: TRBJ1-4
d_gene: -
abundance: -
CDR3nt: TGTGCCAGCAGTTTAACGGGGGCGGTTGGTGAAAAACTGTTTTTT
CDR3aa: CASSLTGAVGEKLFF

v_gene: TRBV5-1
j_gene: TRBJ2-3
d_gene: -
abundance: -
CDR3nt: TGCGCCAGCACCCCGCCTTGGGGAACAGATACGCAGTATTTT
CDR3aa: CASTPPWGTDTQYF

v_gene: TRBV9
j_gene: TRBJ1-4
d_gene: -
abundance: -
CDR3nt: TGTGCCAGCAGCCTAACAGCCGGGACGGTTAATGAAAAACTGTTTTTT
CDR3aa: CASSLTAGTVNEKLFF

v_gene: TRBV29-1
j_gene: TRBJ2-1
d_gene: TRBD2
abundance: -
CDR3nt: TGCAGCGCTGAACGACTAGCGGACTCCTACAATGAGCAGTTCTTC
CDR3aa: CSAERLADSYNEQFF

v_gene: TRBV5-1
j_gene: TRBJ2-2
d_gene: TRBD1
abundance: -
CDR3nt: TGCGCCAGCAGCTTGGAAAGGGGGCTTGGGGCCGGGGAGCTGTTTTTT
CDR3aa: CASSLERGLGAGELFF

v_gene: TRBV5-1
j_gene: TRBJ2-7
d_gene: TRBD1
abundance: -
CDR3nt: TGCGCCAGCAGCTTGGAGCCAGGGGGCAAAGAAACCTACGAGCAGTACTTC
CDR3aa: CASSLEPGGKETYEQYF

v_gene: TRBV15
j_gene: TRBJ2-2
d_gene: -
abundance: -
CDR3nt: TGTGCCACCAGCCTCCCATGGAACACCGGGGAGCTGTTTTTT
CDR3aa: CATSLPWNTGELFF

v_gene: TRBV4-1
j_gene: TRBJ1-4
d_gene: TRBD1
abundance: -
CDR3nt: TGCGCCAGCAGCCAAGTGGGACAGTCGGAAAAACTGTTTTTT
CDR3aa: CASSQVGQSEKLFF

v_gene: TRBV5-1
j_gene: TRBJ1-2
d_gene: -
abundance: -
CDR3nt: TGCGCCAGCAGCTCTGGTGGGGGTGGCTACACCTTC
CDR3aa: CASSSGGGGYTF

v_gene: TRBV12-3/TRBV12-4
j_gene: TRBJ1-1
d_gene: -
abundance: -
CDR3nt: TGTGCCAGCAGAGATACAGAGAACACTGAAGCTTTCTTT
CDR3aa: CASRDTENTEAFF

v_gene: TRBV12-3/TRBV12-4
j_gene: TRBJ2-7
d_gene: TRBD2
abundance: -
CDR3nt: TGTGCCAGCAGTTTCGGCCTAGCGGATACCTACGAGCAGTACTTC
CDR3aa: CASSFGLADTYEQYF

v_gene: TRBV3-1
j_gene: TRBJ1-6
d_gene: -
abundance: -
CDR3nt: TGTGCCAGCAGCCCTCCCGTGGGGGCGGTAAATTCACCCCTCCACTTT
CDR3aa: CASSPPVGAVNSPLHF

v_gene: TRBV20-1
j_gene: TRBJ2-7
d_gene: TRBD2
abundance: -
CDR3nt: TGCAGTGCTAGAGTCACGGGAGGTTTTTACGAGCAGTACTTC
CDR3aa: CSARVTGGFYEQYF

v_gene: TRBV29-1
j_gene: TRBJ1-2
d_gene: -
abundance: -
CDR3nt: TGCAGCGTTGAAGTGGGTCTTAACTATGGCTACACCTTC
CDR3aa: CSVEVGLNYGYTF

v_gene: TRBV5-4
j_gene: TRBJ1-4
d_gene: TRBD1
abundance: -
CDR3nt: TGTGCCAGCAGCTCAATGGGTCGTCGGGCAGGGGGCGAAGAAAAACTGTTTTTT
CDR3aa: CASSSMGRRAGGEEKLFF

v_gene: TRBV9
j_gene: TRBJ1-2
d_gene: TRBD1
abundance: -
CDR3nt: TGTGCCAGCAGCGGGATGACAGGGGGGTCGAACTATGGCTACACCTTC
CDR3aa: CASSGMTGGSNYGYTF

v_gene: TRBV7-2
j_gene: TRBJ2-1
d_gene: TRBD2
abundance: -
CDR3nt: TGTGCCAGCAGCTTAGTAGGGGCGGGGGGGTCCTACAATGAGCAGTTCTTC
CDR3aa: CASSLVGAGGSYNEQFF

v_gene: TRBV11-2
j_gene: TRBJ2-3
d_gene: TRBD2
abundance: -
CDR3nt: TGTGCCAGCAGCTTTACGGCTAGCGGCTTGTGGGATACGCAGTATTTT
CDR3aa: CASSFTASGLWDTQYF

v_gene: TRBV3-1
j_gene: TRBJ1-6
d_gene: -
abundance: -
CDR3nt: TGTGCCAGCACAAACAGGGAGTCCCATAATTCACCCCTCCACTTT
CDR3aa: CASTNRESHNSPLHF

v_gene: TRBV29-1
j_gene: TRBJ2-1
d_gene: TRBD2
abundance: -
CDR3nt: TGCAGCGTTGAAGAGGGTAGCGGGCTATACAATGAGCAGTTCTTC
CDR3aa: CSVEEGSGLYNEQFF

v_gene: TRBV7-6
j_gene: TRBJ2-3
d_gene: -
abundance: -
CDR3nt: TGTGCCAGCAGCTTTTCGGCAACTCACAGAGATACGCAGTATTTT
CDR3aa: CASSFSATHRDTQYF

v_gene: TRBV7-8
j_gene: TRBJ2-3
d_gene: TRBD2
abundance: -
CDR3nt: TGTGCCAGCAGCATTCGGGAGGGGGGCACAGATACGCAGTATTTT
CDR3aa: CASSIREGGTDTQYF